Listed below are T cell receptor beta chains from one sample, sequenced in a study of shared clonotypes between healthy human individuals. Generated by immunoSEQ multiplex PCR, the TCRdb table keeps only in-frame clones and is missing some. This sample yields more than 450,000 clones, of which 75% to 85% are seen a single time; 10% to 15% belongs to the top ten. Sequencing was carried out using PBMCs. These receptors were collected from a woman aged 40-49 years in good health. Some clones in this sample may be carry-over from other donors' samples. The CDR3 runs from the conserved cysteine through the conserved F or W. A D gene is named only where the DNA matches it firmly. Only some rows state a clone size, as once, few, many or a class for expanded clones.

D gene: TRBD1; clone size: -; J gene: TRBJ2-7; V gene: TRBV7-3; CDR3 DNA: TGTGCCAGCAGCAAACGGACAGGGAGCGAGCAGTACTTC; CDR3 protein: CASSKRTGSEQYF
D gene: TRBD1; clone size: -; J gene: TRBJ1-5; V gene: TRBV9; CDR3 DNA: TGTGCCAGCAGCGTAGGGACAGGGGGCAGCAATCAGCCCCAGCATTTT; CDR3 protein: CASSVGTGGSNQPQHF
D gene: TRBD2; clone size: -; J gene: TRBJ2-7; V gene: TRBV29-1; CDR3 DNA: TGCAGCGTCGGGACTAGCGGGCCCCCCTACGAGCAGTACTTC; CDR3 protein: CSVGTSGPPYEQYF
D gene: TRBD2; clone size: -; J gene: TRBJ2-7; V gene: TRBV28; CDR3 DNA: TGTGCCAGCAGTTTAGGGACTAGCACACCCTTGGACTACGAGCAGTACTTC; CDR3 protein: CASSLGTSTPLDYEQYF
D gene: TRBD1; clone size: -; J gene: TRBJ2-5; V gene: TRBV5-6; CDR3 DNA: TGTGCCAGCAGCTCCGGGACAGGGGGGATCGCTTCGACCCAGTACTTC; CDR3 protein: CASSSGTGGIASTQYF
D gene: -; clone size: -; J gene: TRBJ2-1; V gene: TRBV7-7; CDR3 DNA: TGTGCCAGCAGCCCAGACATTGTCTCCTACAATGAGCAGTTCTTC; CDR3 protein: CASSPDIVSYNEQFF
D gene: -; clone size: -; J gene: TRBJ2-7; V gene: TRBV5-1; CDR3 DNA: TGCGCCAGCAGCTGGGGGTTAGGGGCCCCTGTCTACGAGCAGTACTTC; CDR3 protein: CASSWGLGAPVYEQYF
D gene: -; clone size: -; J gene: TRBJ2-3; V gene: TRBV19; CDR3 DNA: TGTGCCAGTAATTTGGGGGCCGGTGATACGCAGTATTTT; CDR3 protein: CASNLGAGDTQYF
D gene: TRBD2; clone size: -; J gene: TRBJ2-7; V gene: TRBV5-6; CDR3 DNA: TGTGCCAGCAGCTTGGTTGGACTAGCGGGAGGTCTCTCCTACGAGCAGTACTTC; CDR3 protein: CASSLVGLAGGLSYEQYF
D gene: TRBD1; clone size: -; J gene: TRBJ2-5; V gene: TRBV28; CDR3 DNA: TGTGCCAGCAGCGGACAGGGGGGAGAGACCCAGTACTTC; CDR3 protein: CASSGQGGETQYF
D gene: TRBD2; clone size: -; J gene: TRBJ2-1; V gene: TRBV4-1; CDR3 DNA: TGCGCCAGCAGCCAAGTAGGAGAGCGGGAAATCGGGAATGAGCAGTTCTTC; CDR3 protein: CASSQVGEREIGNEQFF
D gene: -; clone size: -; J gene: TRBJ2-2; V gene: TRBV7-9; CDR3 DNA: TGTGCCAGCAGCATTACAGGGACCAACACCGGGGAGCTGTTTTTT; CDR3 protein: CASSITGTNTGELFF
D gene: TRBD1; clone size: -; J gene: TRBJ1-4; V gene: TRBV27; CDR3 DNA: TGTGCCATCAAGCAGGTCCCCCAGGGGGTTAGGTCAACTAATGAAAAACTGTTTTTT; CDR3 protein: CAIKQVPQGVRSTNEKLFF
D gene: -; clone size: once; J gene: TRBJ1-2; V gene: TRBV18; CDR3 DNA: TGTGCCAGCTCACCACTACAGGGCGAGGGCTACACCTTC; CDR3 protein: CASSPLQGEGYTF
D gene: -; clone size: -; J gene: TRBJ2-7; V gene: TRBV7-5; CDR3 DNA: TGTGTCAGGCCCGCACTAGCGGGAGTATTGGAGGGGCCCTACGAGCAGTACTTC; CDR3 protein: CVRPALAGVLEGPYEQYF
D gene: TRBD1; clone size: -; J gene: TRBJ2-7; V gene: TRBV6-6; CDR3 DNA: TGTGCCAGCAGTTACGCCCGACAGGGGATTTACGAGCAGTACTTC; CDR3 protein: CASSYARQGIYEQYF
D gene: TRBD2; clone size: -; J gene: TRBJ2-1; V gene: TRBV6-5; CDR3 DNA: TGTGCCAGCAGACTAGCGGGGGAGAATGAGCAGTTCTTC; CDR3 protein: CASRLAGENEQFF
D gene: -; clone size: -; J gene: TRBJ1-2; V gene: TRBV19; CDR3 DNA: TGTGCCAGTACTTCAGTGGGCGGCTATGGCTACACCTTC; CDR3 protein: CASTSVGGYGYTF
D gene: -; clone size: once; J gene: TRBJ2-1; V gene: TRBV28; CDR3 DNA: TGTGCCAGCCGGCAGAACAATGAGCAGTTCTTC; CDR3 protein: CASRQNNEQFF
D gene: -; clone size: -; J gene: TRBJ2-2; V gene: TRBV5-1; CDR3 DNA: TGCGCCAGCAGCGGCTCCCCTGACAGGGAGGCCGGGGAGCTGTTTTTT; CDR3 protein: CASSGSPDREAGELFF
D gene: -; clone size: -; J gene: TRBJ2-2; V gene: TRBV5-1; CDR3 DNA: TGCGCCAGCAGCTTGTTCAACGACGGGGAGCTGTTTTTT; CDR3 protein: CASSLFNDGELFF
D gene: TRBD1; clone size: many; J gene: TRBJ1-2; V gene: TRBV29-1; CDR3 DNA: TGCAGCGTTGAAGGCTCCGGGACAGGGGGCCGCTACACCTTC; CDR3 protein: CSVEGSGTGGRYTF
D gene: TRBD2; clone size: -; J gene: TRBJ2-2; V gene: TRBV30; CDR3 DNA: TGTGCCTGGAATCCTAGCGGGAGTATCACCGGGGAGCTGTTTTTT; CDR3 protein: CAWNPSGSITGELFF
D gene: TRBD1; clone size: -; J gene: TRBJ2-1; V gene: TRBV29-1; CDR3 DNA: TGCAGCGTTGAAAGACCCAGGGGGCCAGAGTCCTACAATGAGCAGTTCTTC; CDR3 protein: CSVERPRGPESYNEQFF
D gene: -; clone size: -; J gene: TRBJ1-5; V gene: TRBV28; CDR3 DNA: TGTGCCAGCAGTTTAGACCTCGGAGATCAGCCCCAGCATTTT; CDR3 protein: CASSLDLGDQPQHF
D gene: TRBD1; clone size: -; J gene: TRBJ1-1; V gene: TRBV11-2; CDR3 DNA: TGTGCCAGCAGCTTCCGACAGGGAAACACTGAAGCTTTCTTT; CDR3 protein: CASSFRQGNTEAFF
D gene: -; clone size: -; J gene: TRBJ2-3; V gene: TRBV6-6; CDR3 DNA: TGTGCCAGCAGTTACGAGGTACAACTCAGCACAGATACGCAGTATTTT; CDR3 protein: CASSYEVQLSTDTQYF
D gene: -; clone size: -; J gene: TRBJ2-1; V gene: TRBV18; CDR3 DNA: TGTGCCAGCTCACCACTCAGGGGTGACTACAATGAGCAGTTCTTC; CDR3 protein: CASSPLRGDYNEQFF
D gene: TRBD1; clone size: -; J gene: TRBJ1-1; V gene: TRBV6-5; CDR3 DNA: TGTGCCAGCAGACCGACAGGGATGAACACTGAAGCTTTCTTT; CDR3 protein: CASRPTGMNTEAFF
D gene: TRBD2; clone size: -; J gene: TRBJ2-1; V gene: TRBV10-2; CDR3 DNA: TGCGCCAGCAGTTTCACTAGCGGCTCCTACAATGAGCAGTTCTTC; CDR3 protein: CASSFTSGSYNEQFF
D gene: -; clone size: -; J gene: TRBJ2-5; V gene: TRBV2; CDR3 DNA: TGTGCCAGCAAGAGGGGCGCAGAGACCCAGTACTTC; CDR3 protein: CASKRGAETQYF
D gene: -; clone size: -; J gene: TRBJ1-3; V gene: TRBV6-6; CDR3 DNA: TGTGCCAGCAGTCCTGACTCGAGCTCTGGAAACACCATATATTTT; CDR3 protein: CASSPDSSSGNTIYF
D gene: -; clone size: -; J gene: TRBJ2-3; V gene: TRBV2; CDR3 DNA: TGTGCCAGCGGGCAGGGGACAGATACGCAGTATTTT; CDR3 protein: CASGQGTDTQYF
D gene: -; clone size: many; J gene: TRBJ2-3; V gene: TRBV19; CDR3 DNA: TGTGCCAGTAGTCCCCTCCTGCGGGGAGATACGCAGTATTTT; CDR3 protein: CASSPLLRGDTQYF
D gene: TRBD2; clone size: -; J gene: TRBJ2-3; V gene: TRBV6-1; CDR3 DNA: TGTGCCAGCAGTCCTAGCGGGGCTAGCACAGATACGCAGTATTTT; CDR3 protein: CASSPSGASTDTQYF
D gene: TRBD1; clone size: -; J gene: TRBJ2-2; V gene: TRBV19; CDR3 DNA: TGTGCCAGCAAGCTCCGGGACAGGAACACCGGGGAGCTGTTTTTT; CDR3 protein: CASKLRDRNTGELFF
D gene: -; clone size: -; J gene: TRBJ2-7; V gene: TRBV2; CDR3 DNA: TGTGCCAGCTCCTTGGGGTGGACCTCCTACGAGCAGTACTTC; CDR3 protein: CASSLGWTSYEQYF
D gene: TRBD2; clone size: few; J gene: TRBJ2-7; V gene: TRBV2; CDR3 DNA: TGTGCCAGCAGAATAGCGGGAGGGCCATACGAGCAGTACTTC; CDR3 protein: CASRIAGGPYEQYF
D gene: TRBD2; clone size: -; J gene: TRBJ2-3; V gene: TRBV29-1; CDR3 DNA: TGCAGCGTTGAACGGGGACTAGCGGGAGTGGTCGATACGCAGTATTTT; CDR3 protein: CSVERGLAGVVDTQYF
D gene: -; clone size: -; J gene: TRBJ1-2; V gene: TRBV30; CDR3 DNA: TGTGCCCGGGTAGCGGTCCCCTATGGCTACACCTTC; CDR3 protein: CARVAVPYGYTF
D gene: -; clone size: -; J gene: TRBJ2-1; V gene: TRBV15; CDR3 DNA: TGTGCCACCAGCAGATACACAGGGAGCTACTACAATGAGCAGTTCTTC; CDR3 protein: CATSRYTGSYYNEQFF